This TCR beta chain stems from a study of T cells in Graves' hyperthyroidism and ophthalmopathy. Study outcomes and limitations: Ophthalmopathy, as predicted by the model, came a median roughly 6.5 months after the prediction.

It was RNA transcripts that yielded the amplified TCR beta CDR3 regions. The HTBI primer set drove a first-round RT-PCR of the TCR CDR3. TCRdb passed the multiplex PCR reads through MiXCR, listing each CDR3 protein once. Among about 130,000 distinct CDR3 sequences listed, 22% were seen once. From germline, CDR1 is LNHDA and CDR2 SQIVND (reference sequence). CDR3 length: 21 amino acids. This clonotype was observed at least ten times. Its specificity is not known. A read error may account for a junction end that differs from germline. The V gene is TRBV19, the J gene TRBJ2-6; 8 nucleotides line up with TRBD1. Sequences were obtained from blood. The TCR was taken from a woman aged 50 to 60 with Graves' hyperthyroidism that later progressed to Graves' ophthalmopathy. CDR3 region: CASSRAGSFQGAAFGANVLTF. CDR3 sequence (DNA): TGTGCCAGCAGTAGAGCTGGCAGCTTCCAGGGGGCGGCGTTCGGGGCCAACGTCCTGACTTTC.